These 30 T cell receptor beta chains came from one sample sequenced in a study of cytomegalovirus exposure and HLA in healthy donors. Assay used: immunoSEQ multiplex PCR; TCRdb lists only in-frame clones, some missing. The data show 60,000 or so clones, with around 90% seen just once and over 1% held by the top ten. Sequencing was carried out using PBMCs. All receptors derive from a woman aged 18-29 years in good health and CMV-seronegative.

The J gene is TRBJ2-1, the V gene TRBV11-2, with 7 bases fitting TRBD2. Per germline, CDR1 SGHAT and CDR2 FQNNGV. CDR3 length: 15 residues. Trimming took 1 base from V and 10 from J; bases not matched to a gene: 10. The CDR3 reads CASSLVRTSLVEQFF. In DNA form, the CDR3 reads TGTGCCAGCAGCTTAGTAAGGACTAGTTTGGTGGAGCAGTTCTTC.

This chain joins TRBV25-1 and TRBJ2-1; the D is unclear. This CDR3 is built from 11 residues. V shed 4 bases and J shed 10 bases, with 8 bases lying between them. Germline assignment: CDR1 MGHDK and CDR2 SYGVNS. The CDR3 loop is CASSGALEQFF. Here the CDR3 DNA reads TGTGCCAGCAGTGGGGCCCTGGAGCAGTTCTTC.

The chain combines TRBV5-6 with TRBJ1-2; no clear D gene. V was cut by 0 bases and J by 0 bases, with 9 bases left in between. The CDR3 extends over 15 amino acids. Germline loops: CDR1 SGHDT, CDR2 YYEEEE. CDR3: CASSLGHTPNYGYTF. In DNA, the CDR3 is TGTGCCAGCAGCTTGGGTCACACCCCTAACTATGGCTACACCTTC.

The chain's CDR3 is CASSPERGEQFF. Here the CDR3 DNA reads TGTGCCAGCAGCCCCGAACGGGGGGAGCAGTTCTTC. The gene calls are TRBV9 and TRBJ2-1, with D possibly TRBD2 on 6 matching bases. V lost 4 bases, J lost 10 bases, and 12 bases lay in between. Germline V gene data show CDR1 as SGDLS and CDR2 as YYNGEE. The CDR3 contains 12 residues.

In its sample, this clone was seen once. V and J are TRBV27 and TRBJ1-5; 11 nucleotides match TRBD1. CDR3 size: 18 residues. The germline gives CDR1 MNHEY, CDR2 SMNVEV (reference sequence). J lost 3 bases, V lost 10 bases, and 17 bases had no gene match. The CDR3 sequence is CATSSGGTGGYANQPQHF. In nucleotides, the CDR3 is TGTGCCACCTCCTCCGGCGGGACAGGGGGTTATGCCAATCAGCCCCAGCATTTT.

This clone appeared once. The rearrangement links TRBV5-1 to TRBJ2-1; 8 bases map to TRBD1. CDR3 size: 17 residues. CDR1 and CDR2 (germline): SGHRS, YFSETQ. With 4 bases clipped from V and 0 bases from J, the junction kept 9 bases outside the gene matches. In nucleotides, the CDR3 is TGCGCCAGCAGCAGATGGGACAGGCGAAACTCCTACAATGAGCAGTTCTTC. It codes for CASSRWDRRNSYNEQFF.

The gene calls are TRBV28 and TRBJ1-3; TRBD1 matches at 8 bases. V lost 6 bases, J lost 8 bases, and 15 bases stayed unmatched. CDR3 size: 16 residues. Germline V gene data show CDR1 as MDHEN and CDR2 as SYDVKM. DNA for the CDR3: TGTGCCAGCAGCGAATATGGACAGGGCATTTGGGACACCATATATTTT. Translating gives CASSEYGQGIWDTIYF.

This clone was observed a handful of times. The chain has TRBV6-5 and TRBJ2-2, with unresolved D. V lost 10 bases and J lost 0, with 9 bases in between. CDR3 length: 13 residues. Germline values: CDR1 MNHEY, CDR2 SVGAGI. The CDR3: CATKATNTGELFF. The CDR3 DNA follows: TGTGCCACCAAAGCAACGAACACCGGGGAGCTGTTTTTT.

The CDR3 DNA is TGTGCCAGCAGTCCAGGACAGCGCCCTAACTATGGCTACACCTTC. It specifies CASSPGQRPNYGYTF. V gene TRBV6-5 combines with J gene TRBJ1-2, with D perhaps TRBD1 (6 bases). This CDR3 contains 15 residues. V lost 5 bases and J lost 0, with 13 bases in between. Germline V lookup: CDR1 MNHEY, CDR2 SVGAGI.

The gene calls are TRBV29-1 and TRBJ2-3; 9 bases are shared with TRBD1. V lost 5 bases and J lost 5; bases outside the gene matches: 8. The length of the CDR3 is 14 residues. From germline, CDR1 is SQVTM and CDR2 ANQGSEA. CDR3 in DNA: TGCAGCGTTTCCGGGACAGGGCGGAGAGATACGCAGTATTTT. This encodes CSVSGTGRRDTQYF.

CDR3 residues: CAWRDRGLLEQFF. Written as DNA, the CDR3 is TGTGCCTGGAGAGACAGGGGTCTTTTGGAGCAGTTCTTC. The rearrangement links TRBV30 to TRBJ2-1; 8 bases line up with TRBD1. The trim removed 3 bases at V and 10 bases at J, leaving 8 bases unmatched. There are 13 residues in the CDR3. Germline values: CDR1 GTSNPN, CDR2 SVGIG (reference sequence).

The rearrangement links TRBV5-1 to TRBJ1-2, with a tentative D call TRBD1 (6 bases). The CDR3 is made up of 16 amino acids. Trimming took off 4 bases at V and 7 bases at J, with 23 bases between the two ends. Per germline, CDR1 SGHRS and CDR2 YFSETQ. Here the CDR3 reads CASSPGGPRGWGGYTF. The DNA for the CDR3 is TGCGCCAGCAGCCCTGGAGGCCCCAGGGGATGGGGTGGCTACACCTTC.

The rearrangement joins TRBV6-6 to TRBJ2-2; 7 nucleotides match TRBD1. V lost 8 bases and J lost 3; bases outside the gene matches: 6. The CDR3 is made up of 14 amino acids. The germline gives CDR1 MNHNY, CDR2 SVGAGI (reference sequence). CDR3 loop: CASSQGSDTGELFF. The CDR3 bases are TGTGCCAGCTCACAGGGGAGTGACACCGGGGAGCTGTTTTTT.

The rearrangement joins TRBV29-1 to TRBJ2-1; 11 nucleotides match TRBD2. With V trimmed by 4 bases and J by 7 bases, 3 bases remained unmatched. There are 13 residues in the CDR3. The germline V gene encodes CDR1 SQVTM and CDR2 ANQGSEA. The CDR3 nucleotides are TGCAGCGTTGGGTCTAGCGGGGGGAATGAGCAGTTCTTC. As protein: CSVGSSGGNEQFF.

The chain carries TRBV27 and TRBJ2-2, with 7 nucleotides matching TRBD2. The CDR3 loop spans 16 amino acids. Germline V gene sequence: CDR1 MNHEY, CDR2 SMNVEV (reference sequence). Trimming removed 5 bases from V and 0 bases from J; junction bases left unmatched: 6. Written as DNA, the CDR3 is TGTGCCAGCAGTCCCATTGGGGGGGCGAACACCGGGGAGCTGTTTTTT. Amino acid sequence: CASSPIGGANTGELFF.

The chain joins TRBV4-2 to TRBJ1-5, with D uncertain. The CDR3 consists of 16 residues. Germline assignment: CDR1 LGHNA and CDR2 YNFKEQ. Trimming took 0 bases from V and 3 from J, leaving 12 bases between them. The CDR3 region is CASSQDPGITNQPQHF. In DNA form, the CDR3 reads TGTGCCAGCAGCCAAGACCCGGGGATTACCAATCAGCCCCAGCATTTT.

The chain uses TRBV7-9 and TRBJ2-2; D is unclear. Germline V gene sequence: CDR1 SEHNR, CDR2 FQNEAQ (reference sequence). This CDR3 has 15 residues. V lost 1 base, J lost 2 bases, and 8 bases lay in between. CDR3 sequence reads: CASSLGTENTGELFF. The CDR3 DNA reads TGTGCCAGCAGCTTAGGAACAGAAAACACCGGGGAGCTGTTTTTT. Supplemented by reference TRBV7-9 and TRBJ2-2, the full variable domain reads DTGVSQNPRHKITKRGQNVTFRCDPISEHNRLYWYRQTLGQGPEFLTYFQNEAQLEKSRLLSDRFSAERPKGSFSTLEIQRTEQGDSAMYLCASSLGTENTGELFFGEGSRLTVL.

CDR3 sequence (DNA): TGTGCCAGCACCTCTGCGGGAGCTAGCAATCAGCCCCAGCATTTT. Amino acids: CASTSAGASNQPQHF. V usage is TRBV28 and J usage is TRBJ1-5; D remains unclear. This CDR3 region has 15 residues. Germline CDR1 is MDHEN and CDR2 is SYDVKM. Trimming took off 7 bases at V and 0 bases at J, with 13 bases between the two ends. Using reference TRBV28 and TRBJ1-5 for the parts outside the CDR3, the full variable domain is DVKVTQSSRYLVKRTGEKVFLECVQDMDHENMFWYRQDPGLGLRLIYFSYDVKMKEKGDIPEGYSVSREKKERFSLILESASTNQTSMYLCASTSAGASNQPQHFGDGTRLSIL.

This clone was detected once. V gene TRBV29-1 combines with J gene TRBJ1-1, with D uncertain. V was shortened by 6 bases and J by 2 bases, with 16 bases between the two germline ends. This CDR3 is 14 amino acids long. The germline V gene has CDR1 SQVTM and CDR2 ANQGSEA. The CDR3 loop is CSVKGGSANTEAFF. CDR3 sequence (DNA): TGCAGCGTCAAAGGCGGCAGCGCTAACACTGAAGCTTTCTTT.

The CDR3 region is CASSLIGAEGNQPQHF. DNA for the CDR3: TGTGCCAGCAGTTTAATAGGGGCCGAAGGCAATCAGCCCCAGCATTTT. The chain carries TRBV27 and TRBJ1-5, with D possibly being TRBD1 (5 bases). Germline-derived CDR1 and CDR2 are MNHEY and SMNVEV (reference sequence). V lost 2 bases to trimming and J lost 2 bases, with 13 bases between them. The CDR3 has 16 residues.

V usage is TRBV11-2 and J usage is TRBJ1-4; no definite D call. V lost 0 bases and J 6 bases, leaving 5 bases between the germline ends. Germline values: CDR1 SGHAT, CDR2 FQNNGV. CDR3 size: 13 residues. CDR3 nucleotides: TGTGCCAGCAGCTTAGAGAGGGATGAAAAACTGTTTTTT. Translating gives CASSLERDEKLFF.

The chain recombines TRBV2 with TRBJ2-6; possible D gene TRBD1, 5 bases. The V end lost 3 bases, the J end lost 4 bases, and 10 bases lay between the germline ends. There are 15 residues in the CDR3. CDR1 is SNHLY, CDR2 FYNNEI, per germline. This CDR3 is CASSEGRAGANVLTF. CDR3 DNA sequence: TGTGCCAGCAGTGAGGGCAGGGCCGGGGCCAACGTCCTGACTTTC.

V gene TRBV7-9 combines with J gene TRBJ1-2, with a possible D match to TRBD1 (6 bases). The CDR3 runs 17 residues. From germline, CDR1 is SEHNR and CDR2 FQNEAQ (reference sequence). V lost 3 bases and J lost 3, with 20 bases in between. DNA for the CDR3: TGTGCCAGCAGCTTCCTACAGGGCCCGGTGGTCGACTATGGCTACACCTTC. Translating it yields CASSFLQGPVVDYGYTF.

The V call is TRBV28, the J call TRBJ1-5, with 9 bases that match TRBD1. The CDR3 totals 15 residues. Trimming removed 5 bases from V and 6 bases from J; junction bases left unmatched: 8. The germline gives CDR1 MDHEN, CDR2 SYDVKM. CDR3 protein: CASSPPGQGGQPQHF. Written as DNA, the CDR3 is TGTGCCAGCAGTCCCCCGGGACAGGGCGGTCAGCCCCAGCATTTT.

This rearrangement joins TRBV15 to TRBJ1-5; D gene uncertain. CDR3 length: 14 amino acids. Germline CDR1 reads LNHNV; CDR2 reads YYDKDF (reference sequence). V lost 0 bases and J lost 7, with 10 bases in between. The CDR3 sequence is CATSRDKGGQPQHF. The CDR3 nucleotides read TGTGCCACCAGCAGAGATAAAGGAGGGCAGCCCCAGCATTTT.

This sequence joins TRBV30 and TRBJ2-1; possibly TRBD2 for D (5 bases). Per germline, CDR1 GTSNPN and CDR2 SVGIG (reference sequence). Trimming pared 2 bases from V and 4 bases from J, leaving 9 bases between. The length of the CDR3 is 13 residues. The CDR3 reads CAWSHSEYNEQFF. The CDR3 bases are TGTGCCTGGAGTCATAGCGAGTACAATGAGCAGTTCTTC.

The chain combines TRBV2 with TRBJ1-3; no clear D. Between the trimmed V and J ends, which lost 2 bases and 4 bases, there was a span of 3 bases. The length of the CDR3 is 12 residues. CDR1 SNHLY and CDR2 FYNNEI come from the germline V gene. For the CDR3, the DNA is TGTGCCAGCAGTGAACAGGGAAACACCATATATTTT. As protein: CASSEQGNTIYF.

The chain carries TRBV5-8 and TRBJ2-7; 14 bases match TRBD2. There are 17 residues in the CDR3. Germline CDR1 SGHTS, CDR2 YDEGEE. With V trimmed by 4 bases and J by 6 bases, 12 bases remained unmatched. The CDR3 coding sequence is TGTGCCAGCAGCCCCGGGACTAGCGGGAGATCGGTTACCGAGCAGTACTTC. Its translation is CASSPGTSGRSVTEQYF.

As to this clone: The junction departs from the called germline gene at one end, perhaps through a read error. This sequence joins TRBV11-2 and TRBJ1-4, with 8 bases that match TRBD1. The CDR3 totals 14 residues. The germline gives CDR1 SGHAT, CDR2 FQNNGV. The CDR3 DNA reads TGTGCCAGCAGCGTAGACAGGGGTCGGGAAAAACTGTTTTTT. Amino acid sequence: CASSVDRGREKLFF.

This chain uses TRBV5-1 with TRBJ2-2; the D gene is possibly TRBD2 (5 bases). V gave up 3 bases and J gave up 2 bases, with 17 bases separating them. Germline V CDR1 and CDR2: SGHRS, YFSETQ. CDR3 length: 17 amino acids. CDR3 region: CASSSRPRGQNTGELFF. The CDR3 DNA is TGCGCCAGCAGCTCTCGGCCACGAGGGCAAAACACCGGGGAGCTGTTTTTT. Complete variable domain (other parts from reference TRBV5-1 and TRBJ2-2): KAGVTQTPRYLIKTRGQQVTLSCSPISGHRSVSWYQQTPGQGLQFLFEYFSETQRNKGNFPGRFSGRQFSNSRSEMNVSTLELGDSALYLCASSSRPRGQNTGELFFGEGSRLTVL.